The T cell receptor (beta chain) under discussion was sequenced for a study of blood T cells in healthy people across ages. General study findings and limits: Aged donors had fewer naive CD4+ cells and lower diversity than long-lived donors. Investigators treated diversity estimates from one million T cells as underestimates.

The CDR3 sequence is 13 residues long. Trimming left V 6 bases short and J 3 bases short, with 11 bases between. Germline loops: CDR1 SNHLY, CDR2 FYNNEI. Primers used in a second PCR of roughly 6 to 12 cycles were a sample-barcoded 5' primer and a J-beta primer mix. Tagging of each cDNA molecule was performed by a template-switch adaptor with 12 random nucleotides. One entry per CDR3 protein, called by TCRdb with MiXCR from the 5' RACE reads. The sample yields around 1,100,000 distinct CDR3 sequences, approximately 38% seen once. This clonotype has a handful of counts. Its specificity is unknown. Researchers report isolating at least 6 million PBMCs per sample.

Input material: blood. The genes are TRBV2 and TRBJ1-1; a weak D match, TRBD1 (5 bases). The source is a man aged 18-30 years in good health. For the CDR3, the DNA is TGTGCCAGCAGCCCAGAGGGGCACACTGAAGCTTTCTTT. This codes for CASSPEGHTEAFF. The complete variable domain, with remaining parts taken from reference TRBV2 and TRBJ1-1, reads EPEVTQTPSHQVTQMGQEVILRCVPISNHLYFYWYRQILGQKVEFLVSFYNNEISEKSEIFDDQFSVERPDGSNFTLKIRSTKLEDSAMYFCASSPEGHTEAFFGQGTRLTVV.